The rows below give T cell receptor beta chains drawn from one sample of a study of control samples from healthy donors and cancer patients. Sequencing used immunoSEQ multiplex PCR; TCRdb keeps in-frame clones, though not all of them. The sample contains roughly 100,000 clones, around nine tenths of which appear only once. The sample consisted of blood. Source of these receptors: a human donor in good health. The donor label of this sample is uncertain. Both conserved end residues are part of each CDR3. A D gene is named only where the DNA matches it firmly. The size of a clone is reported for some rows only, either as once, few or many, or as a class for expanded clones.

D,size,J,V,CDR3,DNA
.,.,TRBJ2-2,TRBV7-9,CASSPRGSAGGELFF,TGTGCCAGCAGCCCTCGGGGGTCGGCGGGCGGGGAGCTGTTTTTT
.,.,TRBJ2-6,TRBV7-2,CASSPQGGANVLTF,TGTGCCAGCAGCCCCCAGGGAGGGGCCAACGTCCTGACTTTC
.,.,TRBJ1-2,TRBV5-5,CASSLTRVGYTF,TGTGCCAGCAGCTTGACGAGGGTGGGCTACACCTTC
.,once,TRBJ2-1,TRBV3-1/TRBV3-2,CASSQGRAASYNEQFF,TGTGCCAGCAGCCAAGGGAGGGCGGCTTCCTACAATGAGCAGTTCTTC
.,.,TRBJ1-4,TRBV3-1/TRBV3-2,CASSQDYSGKLFF,TGTGCCAGCAGCCAAGATTATAGCGGAAAACTGTTTTTT
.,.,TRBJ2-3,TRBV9,CASSVTVSRTDTQYF,TGTGCCAGCAGCGTTACAGTCTCTCGCACAGATACGCAGTATTTT
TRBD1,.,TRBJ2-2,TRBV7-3,CASSRDRDTGELFF,TGTGCCAGCAGCCGGGACAGGGATACCGGGGAGCTGTTTTTT
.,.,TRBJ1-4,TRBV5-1,CASSWDGTNEKLFF,TGCGCCAGCAGCTGGGACGGAACTAATGAAAAACTGTTTTTT
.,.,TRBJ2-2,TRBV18,CASSQLNTGELFF,TGTGCCAGCTCCCAACTGAACACCGGGGAGCTGTTTTTT
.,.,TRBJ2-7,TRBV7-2,CASSPRTSPYEQYF,TGTGCCAGCAGCCCAAGGACCAGCCCCTACGAGCAGTACTTC